This T cell receptor (beta chain) appears in the sequencing data of a study of blood T cell repertoires in COVID-19. The V end lost 7 bases, the J end lost 3 bases, and 10 bases lay between the germline ends. The CDR3 has 13 residues. Per germline, CDR1 SNHLY and CDR2 FYNNEI. The table came from immunoSEQ multiplex PCR; TCRdb's copy has only in-frame clones and leaves some out. The table shows about 200,000 clones, with roughly nine tenths occurring only once. The sequenced material came from PBMCs or T cells enriched from blood (not recorded which). The TCR sequence derives from a woman between 40 and 55 years old in a cohort exposed to, infected with or recovered from COVID-19 (not recorded which). The chain couples TRBV2 to TRBJ1-5, with D possibly matching TRBD1 (6 bases). CDR3 sequence: CASKRDNNQPQHF. The CDR3 DNA reads as TGTGCCAGCAAGAGGGACAACAATCAGCCCCAGCATTTT.